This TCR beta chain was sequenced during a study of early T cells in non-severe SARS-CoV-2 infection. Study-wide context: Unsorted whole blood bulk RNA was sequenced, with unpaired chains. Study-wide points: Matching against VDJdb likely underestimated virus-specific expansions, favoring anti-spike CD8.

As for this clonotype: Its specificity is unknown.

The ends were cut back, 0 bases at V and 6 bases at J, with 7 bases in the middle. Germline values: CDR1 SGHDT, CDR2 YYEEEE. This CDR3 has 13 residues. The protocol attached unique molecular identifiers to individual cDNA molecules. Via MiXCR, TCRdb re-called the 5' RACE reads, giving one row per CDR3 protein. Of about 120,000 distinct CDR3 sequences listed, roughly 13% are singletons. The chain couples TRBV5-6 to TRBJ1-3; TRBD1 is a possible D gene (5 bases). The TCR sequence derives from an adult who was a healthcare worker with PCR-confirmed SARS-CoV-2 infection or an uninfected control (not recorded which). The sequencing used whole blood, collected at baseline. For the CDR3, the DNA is TGTGCCAGCAGCTTGGTAGGGGCAAACACCATATATTTT. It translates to CASSLVGANTIYF.